Included here is one TCR beta chain sequence, with context. Its antigen is still unknown. Trimming cost V 4 bases and J 0 bases; bases outside gene matches: 9. The CDR3 spans 17 residues. Looked up from germline, CDR1 is LGHNA and CDR2 is YNFKEQ. The protocol was immunoSEQ multiplex PCR, while the TCRdb copy is restricted to in-frame clones and leaves out a portion. This sample has roughly 66,000 clones, with 80% to 95% found just once. CD4+CD25+CD127- Tregs, CD4+CD25- non-Tregs, CD4 and CD8 cells were sorted. This sample stems from a study of Tregs in tolerant kidney transplant recipients. Whole-study context: Related graft donors supplied nonmyeloablative bone marrow transplants, and mixed chimerism was transient. Findings and caveats of the study: Tolerant patients' donor-specific Tregs expanded beyond overall Tregs, suggesting antigen-driven growth. Few patients were studied, so findings need validation in larger groups.

The genes are TRBV4-2 and TRBJ1-3; 7 bases are shared with TRBD1. The sequencing here drew on CD8+ T cells from blood, taken before the transplant. The sequence derives from a human donor who received a combined kidney and bone marrow transplant. The CDR3 nucleotides read TGTGCCAGCAGCCTTCCCTGGACAGGCCTCTCTGGAAACACCATATATTTT. As protein: CASSLPWTGLSGNTIYF.